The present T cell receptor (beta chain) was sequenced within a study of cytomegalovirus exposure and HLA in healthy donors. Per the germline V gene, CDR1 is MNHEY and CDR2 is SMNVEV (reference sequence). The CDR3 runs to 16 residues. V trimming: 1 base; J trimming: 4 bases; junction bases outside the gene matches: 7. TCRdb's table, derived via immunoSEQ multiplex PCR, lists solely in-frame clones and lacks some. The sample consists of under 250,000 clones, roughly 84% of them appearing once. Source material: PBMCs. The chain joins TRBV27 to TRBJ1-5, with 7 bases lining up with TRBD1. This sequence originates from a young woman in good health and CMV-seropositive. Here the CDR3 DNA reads TGTGCCAGCAGTTTATACAGATCAGGGGGAAATCAGCCCCAGCATTTT. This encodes CASSLYRSGGNQPQHF.